This T cell receptor (beta chain) was captured in a study of post-analysis software for immune sequencing data. The overall study: Patients with relapsing-remitting, secondary progressive and progressive-relapsing multiple sclerosis courses were all represented. Study outcomes and limitations: Comparison of patients with controls showed 4 to 6 TRBV segments more frequent in patients, TRBV5-6, TRBV5-1 and TRBV20-1 among them.

Notes on this clonotype: Its matching antigen is unknown.

Each TCR beta cDNA library carried unique molecular identifiers. TCRdb re-called the PCR reads with MiXCR, one entry per CDR3 protein. In the table there are around 500,000 distinct CDR3 sequences, 34% of which are singletons. V was shortened by 4 bases and J by 4 bases, with 14 bases between the two germline ends. The CDR3 consists of 14 residues. Germline values: CDR1 SGDLS, CDR2 YYNGEE. Sequenced input: blood. This receptor was obtained from a girl between 2 and 17 years old with multiple sclerosis. The J gene is TRBJ1-2, the V gene TRBV9; no clear D gene. This CDR3 reads CASSSLAGSYGYTF. CDR3 nucleotide sequence: TGTGCCAGCAGCTCTCTCGCCGGGTCCTATGGCTACACCTTC.